This T cell receptor beta chain was observed in a study of blood T cell repertoires in COVID-19. The authors' processing: Reference gene primer amplification gave nucleated cell count estimates. The method was immunoSEQ multiplex PCR; TCRdb's version includes in-frame clones alone and lacks a portion of them. The V and J calls and clone size were taken over from that table, and D and trimming were inferred from the DNA. The sample records approximately 100,000 clones, roughly 80% being singletons. This CDR3 spans 12 amino acids. Germline V gene sequence: CDR1 MDHEN, CDR2 SYDVKM. Germline trimming cut 2 bases from V and 12 bases from J; bases unmatched to any gene: 3.

The chain combines TRBV28 with TRBJ2-2; 7 nucleotides agree with TRBD1. Sequenced input: peripheral blood. This receptor was obtained from a woman aged 80 or older with acute or convalescent COVID-19. The CDR3 nucleotides are TGTGCCAGCAGTTTAGTACAGGGGCAGCTGTTTTTT. It is translated as CASSLVQGQLFF.